This T cell receptor (beta chain) appears in the sequencing data of a study of T cells in narcolepsy. Study-level background: Enrolled donors included narcolepsy type 1 or type 2 patients and healthy controls. Study outcomes and limitations: Blood of same and different patients, but not healthy controls, reportedly held recurring autoreactive clonotypes. HCRT-specific and TRIB2-specific autoreactive clonotypes appeared among same-patient CSF and blood CD4+ clonotypes. Some memory CD4+ repertoires had no autoreactive clone sequences.

TCRdb keeps only in-frame clones here, not all; method: immunoSEQ multiplex PCR. The profile shows 25,000 to 35,000 clones, around 74% of them singletons. This clone was observed a few times. Its target is not known. Mismatch with germline at one junction end may stem from a read error. The CDR3 is 13 amino acids. Per germline, CDR1 SNHLY and CDR2 FYNNEI. The genes are TRBV2 and TRBJ1-2; D gene ambiguous. Sequencing was done on a sample of memory (CD45RA-) CD4+ T cells from blood. The source of this sequence is a human donor in good health. Here the CDR3 DNA reads TGTGCCAGCACGGTGGGTCCGACCGGGGAAACCTTTTTC. Translation gives CASTVGPTGETFF.